In this sample, the clone carrying this TCR beta chain turned up many times. Its antigen is not known. The entry originates in a study of regulatory T cells in long-lasting Graves disease. Study overall: Graves' patients diagnosed newly had used antithyroid drugs under 3 months. Whole-study findings and limits: When disease was persistent, TRBV28, TRBJ1-2 and TRBJ2-5 were the favored segments.

The CDR3 has 17 amino acids. CDR1 is MNHNS and CDR2 is SASEGT in the germline V gene. Trimming removed 7 bases from V and 5 bases from J, with 24 bases in between. Arm-PCR of CDR3 regions and iRepertoire HTBI primers were used to build TCR beta libraries. How the authors handled the data: Across samples, around 60 TRBV and 14 TRBJ segments were found. Each CDR3 protein is one row after TCRdb ran MiXCR on the multiplex PCR reads. The V and J calls and clone size come from TCRdb's table, not from the authors' own analysis. The sample holds roughly 420,000 distinct CDR3 sequences, about a sixth seen once. Time point here: newly diagnosed GD, antithyroid drugs for less than 3 months. Construction of the TCR library relied on RNA isolated from PBMCs. Criteria from the American Thyroid Association guidelines were applied to diagnose Graves' disease.

The starting material was peripheral blood mononuclear cells (PBMCs), obtained at new diagnosis, from a patient treated with antithyroid drugs. The receptor comes from a female donor with Graves disease. V is TRBV6-1 and J is TRBJ1-5, with D maybe TRBD1 (5 bases). The CDR3 loop reads CASNSYGRERGDQPQHF. The CDR3, as DNA: TGTGCCAGCAACAGTTACGGCAGGGAACGGGGTGATCAGCCCCAGCATTTT.